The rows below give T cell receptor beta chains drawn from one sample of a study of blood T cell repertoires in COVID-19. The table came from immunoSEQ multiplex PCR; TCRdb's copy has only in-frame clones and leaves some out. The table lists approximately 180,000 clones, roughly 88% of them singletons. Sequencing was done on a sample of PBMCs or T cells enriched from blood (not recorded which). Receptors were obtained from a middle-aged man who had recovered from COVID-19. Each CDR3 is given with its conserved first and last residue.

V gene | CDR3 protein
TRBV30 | CAWTLGGGTEAFF
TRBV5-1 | CASSLDWTGNGYTF
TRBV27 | CASSPTGGFQPQHF
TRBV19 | CASSLRPQGSSYEQYF
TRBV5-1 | CASSPLSNLYGYTF
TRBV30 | CASLGLAEKLFF
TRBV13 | CASSPPRRGPRDTGELFF
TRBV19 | CASRTTGQYNQPQHF
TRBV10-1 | CASSESGTGLDTQYF
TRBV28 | CASSSPRGNRPQHF
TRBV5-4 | CASSSPSGGHYEQYF
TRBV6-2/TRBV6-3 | CASSTGLVSNQPQHF
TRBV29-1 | CSVDGVEANYGYTF
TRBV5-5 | CASSKPGLAGGTDTQYF
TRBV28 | CASSLRTLETQYF
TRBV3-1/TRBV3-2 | CASSQGENTEAFF
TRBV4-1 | CASSQERGRATTNEKLFF
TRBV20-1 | CSASRQRAEAFF
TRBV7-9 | CASSIAGGSLNYGYTF
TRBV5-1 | CASSPAVTNTGELFF
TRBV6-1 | CASSEQGYNSPLHF
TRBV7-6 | CASSPSGKGLHYANEQYF
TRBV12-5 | CASGLFLAGYTGELFF
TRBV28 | CASTDWGTQNTEAFF
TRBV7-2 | CASSRQGALETQYF
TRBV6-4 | CAGSAGQGLEQYF
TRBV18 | CASSPGQGGLNTEAFF
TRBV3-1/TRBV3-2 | CASSQGRGYGNTIYF
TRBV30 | CAWQRSTNEKLFF
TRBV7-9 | CASSPRQGSLNTEAFF
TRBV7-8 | CASSFLDQPQHF
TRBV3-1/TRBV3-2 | CASSLNPRTRQGNTEAFF
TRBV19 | CASRPDRVLSYTF
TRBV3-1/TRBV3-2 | CASKHWRGQDTEAFF
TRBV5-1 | CASSSDSSSYNSPLHF
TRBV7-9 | CATVAGPSSYEQYF
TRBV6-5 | CASSSIWTDGYTF
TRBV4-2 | CASSQDFGSSGNTIYF
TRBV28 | CASSKAAGGGKTSGSYEQYF
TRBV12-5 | CASGYGTDTDTQYF
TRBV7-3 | CASSLNPPGTSGNTIYF
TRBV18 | CASSPRTGKETQYF
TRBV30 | CAWTSPGVTNQPQHF
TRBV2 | CASSGRSSGTGSGYEQYF
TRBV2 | CATYGLRDYGYTF
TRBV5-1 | CASSLEGGTEAFF
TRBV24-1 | CATSDRGGGELFF
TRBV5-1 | CASSSMTGDNEQFF